The 3 T cell receptor beta chains below were found in one sample sequenced in a study of T cell changes during pregnancy in multiple sclerosis. Data came from immunoSEQ multiplex PCR; TCRdb stores just in-frame clones and leaves some out. The sample comprises 20,000 to 25,000 clones, 85% of which are singletons, and roughly 7.2% rests with the top ten. The sequencing here drew on CD8+ T cells from peripheral blood mononuclear cells, taken before pregnancy. Receptors originate from a female donor with multiple sclerosis, enrolled in a pregnancy study.

This clone turned up a few times. This chain joins TRBV28 and TRBJ1-5; D is undetermined. V lost 3 bases, J lost 3 bases, and 12 bases lay in between. The CDR3 runs to 15 residues. In germline, CDR1 is MDHEN, CDR2 SYDVKM. CDR3 amino acids: CASSFYPFLNQPQHF. The CDR3 nucleotides are TGTGCCAGCAGTTTCTATCCCTTCCTCAATCAGCCCCAGCATTTT.

The rearrangement links TRBV27 to TRBJ2-5; 9 positions match TRBD1. After removal of 2 bases from V and 5 bases from J, the junction contained 6 bases not matched to a gene. The length of the CDR3 is 15 residues. Germline CDR1 MNHEY, CDR2 SMNVEV (reference sequence). DNA for the CDR3: TGTGCCAGCAGTTTAGAACAGGGGGCGGAGGAGACCCAGTACTTC. It specifies CASSLEQGAEETQYF.

A word on this clone: At one end the junction does not follow the germline gene, possibly because of a read error. V gene TRBV13 combines with J gene TRBJ2-5; 9 positions match TRBD2. The CDR3 is 15 residues long. CDR1 is PRHDT and CDR2 is FYEKMQ in the germline V gene (reference sequence). Here the CDR3 reads CASTLTREGQETQYF. The DNA of the CDR3 is TGTGCCAGCACCTTAACGCGGGAGGGACAAGAGACCCAGTACTTC.